Presented here are 31 T cell receptor beta chains from one specimen sequenced in a study of cytomegalovirus exposure and HLA in healthy donors. Amplification used 60 Vbeta primers and 13 Jbeta primers. Only in-frame clones appear in the TCRdb table, and some are missing; sequencing was by immunoSEQ multiplex PCR. The sample contains 150,000 to 200,000 clones, less than 90% of which appear only once. The specimen was PBMCs. These receptors were obtained from a man in his forties or fifties in good health and CMV-seropositive.

J is TRBJ1-2 and V is TRBV5-1, with TRBD1 as a possible D gene (5 bases). The CDR3 runs to 15 residues. The V gene lost 4 bases and the J gene lost 7 bases, with 20 bases spanning the gap. Germline V gives CDR1 SGHRS, CDR2 YFSETQ. The CDR3 loop reads CASSATWTDILGYTF. The DNA for the CDR3 is TGCGCCAGCAGCGCAACTTGGACGGACATTCTTGGCTACACCTTC. Supplemented by reference TRBV5-1 and TRBJ1-2, the full variable domain reads KAGVTQTPRYLIKTRGQQVTLSCSPISGHRSVSWYQQTPGQGLQFLFEYFSETQRNKGNFPGRFSGRQFSNSRSEMNVSTLELGDSALYLCASSATWTDILGYTFGSGTRLTVV.

The rearrangement uses TRBV7-2 and TRBJ2-5; 15 bases are a match to TRBD2. Trimming cost V 5 bases and J 1 base; bases outside gene matches: 2. The germline gives CDR1 SGHTA, CDR2 FQGNSA. This CDR3 is 16 amino acids long. In DNA, the CDR3 is TGTGCCAGCAGCGCGGGACTAGCGGGGGGCCAAGAGACCCAGTACTTC. Its translation: CASSAGLAGGQETQYF.

In its sample, this clone was seen once. The chain employs TRBV19 and TRBJ2-7; 7 nucleotides agree with TRBD2. CDR3 size: 13 residues. V gave up 7 bases and J gave up 0 bases; unmatched junction bases: 3. CDR1 is LNHDA, CDR2 SQIVND, per germline (reference sequence). CDR3 in amino acids: CASMSSGSYEQYF. The CDR3 region has the DNA TGTGCCAGTATGTCTAGCGGCTCCTACGAGCAGTACTTC.

The chain recombines TRBV18 with TRBJ2-3; TRBD2 matches 9 bases. V was pared by 1 base and J by 4 bases, with 3 bases of the junction left unmatched. The CDR3 runs 15 residues. Per germline, CDR1 KGHSH and CDR2 LQKENI. In DNA form, the CDR3 reads TGTGCCAGCTCACCACTAGCGGGAGAGTCAGATACGCAGTATTTT. It codes for CASSPLAGESDTQYF.

A remark on this clone: The sample has other DNA sequences that encode this CDR3 too. This chain connects TRBV6-6 to TRBJ1-1; 8 bases fit TRBD1. Germline V CDR1 and CDR2: MNHNY, SVGAGI (reference sequence). After removal of 5 bases from V and 3 bases from J, the junction contained 2 bases not matched to a gene. This CDR3 is built from 13 residues. The CDR3 nucleotides read TGTGCCAGCAGTGAGACAGGGGACACTGAAGCTTTCTTT. Residues: CASSETGDTEAFF.

This CDR3 is CASSPGQGRVGDTQYF. The CDR3, as DNA: TGTGCCAGCAGCCCTGGACAGGGTCGAGTTGGAGATACGCAGTATTTT. J is TRBJ2-3 and V is TRBV5-8, with 8 bases fitting TRBD1. The CDR3 totals 16 residues. Germline V gene sequence: CDR1 SGHTS, CDR2 YDEGEE. With V trimmed by 4 bases and J by 5 bases, 12 bases remained unmatched.

The chain combines TRBV5-1 with TRBJ1-5, with D perhaps TRBD1 (6 bases). The length of the CDR3 is 17 residues. V was trimmed by 3 bases and J by 0 bases, leaving 16 bases between them. Germline loops: CDR1 SGHRS, CDR2 YFSETQ. CDR3 residues: CASSWRGGTPSNQPQHF. DNA of the CDR3: TGCGCCAGCAGCTGGCGGGGGGGGACACCTAGCAATCAGCCCCAGCATTTT.

The chain employs TRBV5-1 and TRBJ2-7, with D hard to call. The germline V gene encodes CDR1 SGHRS and CDR2 YFSETQ. The ends were cut back, 1 base at V and 3 bases at J, with 8 bases in the middle. The CDR3 length is 13 residues. The CDR3 DNA follows: TGCGCCAGCAGCTTGCAACAGTTCTACGAGCAGTACTTC. It codes for CASSLQQFYEQYF.

This clone was seen a few times. The chain links TRBV30 to TRBJ1-2, with D possibly matching TRBD1 (5 bases). Per germline, CDR1 GTSNPN and CDR2 SVGIG (reference sequence). This CDR3 is built from 13 residues. V was cut by 2 bases and J by 4 bases, with 11 bases left in between. The CDR3 loop reads CAWSLQGGYGYTF. CDR3 in DNA: TGTGCCTGGAGTCTGCAGGGAGGCTATGGCTACACCTTC.

The chain is built from TRBV7-7 and TRBJ2-5; possible D gene TRBD2, 5 bases. V lost 3 bases and J 5 bases, leaving 13 bases between the germline ends. Germline lookup yields CDR1 SSHAT and CDR2 FNYEAQ (reference sequence). The CDR3 runs to 14 residues. CDR3 DNA sequence: TGTGCCAGCAGCTTTGGGGTCGGGGTGGAGACCCAGTACTTC. The encoded protein is CASSFGVGVETQYF.

The chain recombines TRBV5-5 with TRBJ1-2; 9 positions agree with TRBD1. The CDR3 extends over 14 amino acids. Losses at the gene ends were 4 bases for V and 4 bases for J; bases not matched to a gene: 5. CDR1 is SGHKS and CDR2 is YYEKEE in the germline V gene (reference sequence). This CDR3 is CASSTGQGGYGYTF. The CDR3 DNA follows: TGTGCCAGCAGCACGGGACAGGGAGGCTATGGCTACACCTTC.

The V gene is TRBV2, the J gene TRBJ2-7; D perhaps matches TRBD1 (6 bases). CDR1 is SNHLY, CDR2 FYNNEI, per germline. V was cut by 3 bases and J by 2 bases, with 14 bases left in between. The CDR3 is 15 residues long. The DNA for the CDR3 is TGTGCCAGCAGTGAGCGTAGTCAGGGGCCCTACGAGCAGTACTTC. It codes for CASSERSQGPYEQYF.

J is TRBJ1-1 and V is TRBV2, with a tentative D call TRBD1 (6 bases). The CDR3 is made up of 15 amino acids. The germline gives CDR1 SNHLY, CDR2 FYNNEI. Trimming pared 8 bases from V and 2 bases from J, leaving 18 bases between. The CDR3 nucleotides read TGTGCCAGCCTAGGGGGTTATGTCCAAAACACTGAAGCTTTCTTT. Protein sequence: CASLGGYVQNTEAFF.

V usage is TRBV9 and J usage is TRBJ2-7; the D gene is possibly TRBD1 (6 bases). The germline gives CDR1 SGDLS, CDR2 YYNGEE. The CDR3 is made up of 17 amino acids. V was trimmed by 0 bases and J by 0 bases, leaving 16 bases between them. The CDR3 bases are TGTGCCAGCAGCGTAGCCCCGACAGGTCATACCTCCTACGAGCAGTACTTC. Its protein is CASSVAPTGHTSYEQYF.

V usage is TRBV29-1 and J usage is TRBJ2-3; no definite D call. V was trimmed by 4 bases and J by 1 base, leaving 15 bases between them. CDR1 and CDR2 from the germline V gene are SQVTM and ANQGSEA. The CDR3 totals 15 residues. The CDR3 loop reads CSVGLPGLGTDTQYF. CDR3 sequence (DNA): TGCAGCGTTGGGTTGCCAGGTCTGGGCACAGATACGCAGTATTTT.

V gene TRBV30 combines with J gene TRBJ1-6, with 7 positions matching TRBD1. The CDR3 has 16 residues. Germline assignment: CDR1 GTSNPN and CDR2 SVGIG (reference sequence). Losses at the gene ends were 1 base for V and 7 bases for J; bases not matched to a gene: 10. CDR3 residues: CAWSAPRTGRNSPLHF. The CDR3 coding sequence is TGTGCCTGGAGTGCTCCTCGGACAGGACGAAATTCACCCCTCCACTTT.

The rearrangement joins TRBV27 to TRBJ2-3; 9 bases are a match to TRBD1. The CDR3 has 15 amino acids. Germline V CDR1 and CDR2: MNHEY, SMNVEV (reference sequence). V lost 7 bases, J lost 1 base, and 6 bases stayed unmatched. This CDR3 reads CASTLRQGGTDTQYF. CDR3 in DNA: TGTGCCAGCACCCTAAGACAGGGGGGCACAGATACGCAGTATTTT.

CDR3 region: CASSQEGLAGGGRLEDTQYF. The CDR3 region has the DNA TGCGCCAGCAGCCAAGAAGGGCTAGCGGGGGGCGGGAGATTGGAAGATACGCAGTATTTT. This rearrangement joins TRBV4-3 to TRBJ2-3; 11 nucleotides match TRBD2. The CDR3 consists of 20 residues. Germline V CDR1 and CDR2: LGHNA, YSLEER. With V trimmed by 0 bases and J by 5 bases, 16 bases remained unmatched.

This chain joins TRBV7-8 and TRBJ1-3; perhaps TRBD1 as D (6 bases). V dropped 3 bases and J dropped 3 bases, with 12 bases sitting between them. This CDR3 contains 15 residues. Looked up from germline, CDR1 is SGHVS and CDR2 is FQNEAQ. CDR3 DNA: TGTGCCAGCAGCTTTAACAGGGACCGTGGAAACACCATATATTTT. It yields the protein CASSFNRDRGNTIYF.

The chain has TRBV7-9 and TRBJ1-5; 9 bases map to TRBD1. The CDR3 extends over 15 amino acids. The J segment lost 6 bases and the V segment lost 0 bases, leaving 3 bases of the junction unmatched. Germline V gives CDR1 SEHNR, CDR2 FQNEAQ (reference sequence). The CDR3 DNA follows: TGTGCCAGCAGCTTAGCGGGACAGGGCAGTCAGCCCCAGCATTTT. This encodes CASSLAGQGSQPQHF.

The rearrangement joins TRBV5-4 to TRBJ1-2; D is undetermined. Trimming left V 0 bases short and J 0 bases short, with 9 bases between. This CDR3 is built from 15 residues. Looked up from germline, CDR1 is SGHNT and CDR2 is YYREEE (reference sequence). The CDR3 loop is CASSLVPGTNYGYTF. The DNA of the CDR3 is TGTGCCAGCAGCTTGGTCCCGGGGACTAACTATGGCTACACCTTC.

This chain connects TRBV4-2 to TRBJ1-1, with a weak D call TRBD1 (5 bases). V was trimmed by 5 bases and J by 1 base, leaving 11 bases between them. The CDR3 has 14 amino acids. Germline V gene data show CDR1 as LGHNA and CDR2 as YNFKEQ. This CDR3 is CASSDVRANTEAFF. CDR3 in DNA: TGTGCCAGCAGCGATGTCAGGGCGAACACTGAAGCTTTCTTT.

The chain is built from TRBV5-1 and TRBJ2-7, with 12 nucleotides matching TRBD1. The CDR3 totals 16 residues. J gave up 3 bases and V 4 bases, and 8 bases lay outside the gene matches. Germline V gene sequence: CDR1 SGHRS, CDR2 YFSETQ. The CDR3 DNA sequence: TGCGCCAGCAGCGGACCCGGGACAGGGGGCTTCTACGAGCAGTACTTC. It is translated as CASSGPGTGGFYEQYF.

The rearrangement links TRBV5-1 to TRBJ2-3, with 7 nucleotides matching TRBD1. V trimming: 0 bases; J trimming: 3 bases; junction bases outside the gene matches: 4. Germline V gene sequence: CDR1 SGHRS, CDR2 YFSETQ. This CDR3 has 15 residues. The CDR3 DNA follows: TGCGCCAGCAGCTTGGCTGGGACAGAAACAGATACGCAGTATTTT. Amino acid sequence: CASSLAGTETDTQYF.

This clone was found once. One end of the junction varies from germline; a read error may be responsible. This chain links TRBV7-9 with TRBJ1-1; TRBD1 might be the D (6 bases). The CDR3 is 12 amino acids. Germline-derived CDR1 and CDR2 are SEHNR and FQNEAQ (reference sequence). The CDR3 sequence is CSSRPPTGSAFF. CDR3 DNA sequence: TGTTCCAGCAGGCCACCGACAGGCTCAGCTTTCTTT.

The rearrangement joins TRBV19 to TRBJ2-7, with D perhaps matching TRBD2 (5 bases). The CDR3 is 13 amino acids. The germline V and J ends were trimmed by 2 bases and 6 bases, with 11 bases remaining between them. Germline values: CDR1 LNHDA, CDR2 SQIVND (reference sequence). CDR3 in DNA: TGTGCCAGTAGTATACCGGGGTACGCCGAGCAGTACTTC. Translated, it gives CASSIPGYAEQYF.

V and J are TRBV6-5 and TRBJ1-5; D ambiguous. Trimming took 5 bases from V and 5 from J, leaving 10 bases between them. Looked up from germline, CDR1 is MNHEY and CDR2 is SVGAGI. This CDR3 has 13 amino acids. This chain's CDR3 is CASSPPNYQPQHF. CDR3 nucleotide sequence: TGTGCCAGCAGTCCGCCGAACTATCAGCCCCAGCATTTT.

CDR3 region: CASSSDSRNTGELFF. DNA of the CDR3: TGTGCCAGCAGCTCGGACAGTAGGAACACCGGGGAGCTGTTTTTT. The chain employs TRBV5-6 and TRBJ2-2; TRBD1 is a possible D gene (6 bases). V gave up 3 bases and J gave up 1 base, with 10 bases separating them. CDR3 length equals 15 residues. Looked up from germline, CDR1 is SGHDT and CDR2 is YYEEEE.

This sequence joins TRBV10-1 and TRBJ2-3; D is ambiguous. Trimming cost V 7 bases and J 0 bases, with 14 bases left between them. Germline-derived CDR1 and CDR2 are WNHNN and SYGVQD (reference sequence). This CDR3 is 15 amino acids long. The CDR3: CASNDRPRSTDTQYF. CDR3 DNA sequence: TGCGCCAGCAATGATAGGCCTAGAAGCACAGATACGCAGTATTTT.

This clone has a handful of counts. The V gene is TRBV7-2, the J gene TRBJ2-1, with 8 bases that match TRBD1. V shed 5 bases and J 4 bases; nucleotides not matched to a gene: 10. The CDR3 covers 16 residues. CDR1 SGHTA and CDR2 FQGNSA come from the germline V gene. Here the CDR3 DNA reads TGTGCCAGCAGCCTTGGGACAGGCCTTACATACAATGAGCAGTTCTTC. Translating it yields CASSLGTGLTYNEQFF. The full variable domain, its missing parts supplied by reference TRBV7-2 and TRBJ2-1, is GAGVSQSPSNKVTEKGKDVELRCDPISGHTALYWYRQSLGQGLEFLIYFQGNSAPDKSGLPSDRFSAERTGGSVSTLTIQRTQQEDSAVYLCASSLGTGLTYNEQFFGPGTRLTVL.

V and J are TRBV27 and TRBJ2-7, with TRBD2 identical over 12 bases. The V segment lost 4 bases and the J segment 3 bases; nucleotides outside the gene matches: 4. CDR3 size: 15 residues. Germline CDR1 reads MNHEY; CDR2 reads SMNVEV (reference sequence). CDR3: CASSSLGLAGYEQYF. The CDR3 nucleotides are TGTGCCAGCAGTTCCCTGGGACTAGCGGGCTACGAGCAGTACTTC.